This entry lists 29 T cell receptor beta chains sequenced from one sample in a study of beta chain features in type 1 diabetes. Since all of the isolated RNA was reverse transcribed, expressed TCRB transcripts were what got sequenced. TCRdb's table, derived via immunoSEQ multiplex PCR, lists solely in-frame clones and lacks some. This table holds about 620,000 clones, 15% to 19% found once. Sequenced input: naive CD4+ T cells from blood. All receptors come from a man younger than 35 in good health.

In this sample, this clone turned up a few times. The sample carries other DNA sequences with the same CDR3. This chain connects TRBV29-1 to TRBJ2-3; D unclear. The CDR3 runs 10 residues. The V gene's germline CDR1 is SQVTM and CDR2 ANQGSEA. V was shortened by 6 bases and J by 3 bases, with 4 bases between the two germline ends. CDR3 bases: TGCAGCGTAGGGACAGATACGCAGTATTTT. Translating gives CSVGTDTQYF.

This clone occurred a few times. The V and J genes are TRBV5-4 and TRBJ2-1; 7 nucleotides agree with TRBD2. CDR3 size: 16 residues. Germline V gene data show CDR1 as SGHNT and CDR2 as YYREEE (reference sequence). Losses at the gene ends were 0 bases for V and 0 bases for J; bases not matched to a gene: 3. CDR3 nucleotide sequence: TGTGCCAGCAGCTTGGCCGGCGGGAGCTCCTACAATGAGCAGTTCTTC. This gives the protein CASSLAGGSSYNEQFF.

A few counts support this clone. The genes are TRBV5-8 and TRBJ2-5, with 9 positions matching TRBD1. With V trimmed by 5 bases and J by 5 bases, 10 bases remained unmatched. Germline V CDR1 and CDR2: SGHTS, YDEGEE. There are 15 residues in the CDR3. CDR3 DNA: TGTGCCAGCAGTCCTCGGACAGGGGCGCAGGAGACCCAGTACTTC. Its translation: CASSPRTGAQETQYF.

Here the CDR3 DNA reads TGTGCCAGCAGCTTGCGTCTAGCGGGAGGAGATACGCAGTATTTT. This sequence encodes CASSLRLAGGDTQYF. This chain joins TRBV7-9 and TRBJ2-3; 11 positions agree with TRBD2. The CDR3 is 15 amino acids. V dropped 3 bases and J dropped 5; count of bases not matched to a gene: 4. CDR1 is SEHNR, CDR2 FQNEAQ, per germline (reference sequence).

This clone has a single count. Distinct nucleotide sequences in the sample also encode this CDR3. The chain joins TRBV18 to TRBJ2-2; TRBD2 is a possible D gene (5 bases). Looked up from germline, CDR1 is KGHSH and CDR2 is LQKENI. The V gene lost 3 bases and the J gene lost 1 base, with 6 bases spanning the gap. The CDR3 spans 14 residues. The CDR3 sequence: CASSPGVNTGELFF. Written as DNA, the CDR3 is TGTGCCAGCTCACCGGGAGTGAACACCGGGGAGCTGTTTTTT.

This chain connects TRBV7-9 to TRBJ2-7; possibly TRBD1 for D (6 bases). Germline-derived CDR1 and CDR2 are SEHNR and FQNEAQ (reference sequence). The CDR3 spans 13 residues. With 6 bases removed from V and 7 bases from J, the gap between germline ends came to 16 bases. The CDR3 coding sequence is TGTGCCAGCAGACTGGACAGTTTGGGGGAGCAGTACTTC. It is translated as CASRLDSLGEQYF.

On this clone: Other DNA variants within this sample encode the same CDR3. CDR3 region: CASSPGALYEQYF. The DNA for the CDR3 is TGTGCCAGCAGTCCAGGGGCCCTCTACGAGCAGTACTTC. V usage is TRBV28 and J usage is TRBJ2-7; D is perhaps TRBD1 (6 bases). Germline V gene data show CDR1 as MDHEN and CDR2 as SYDVKM. This CDR3 has 13 residues. V shed 5 bases and J shed 3 bases, with 11 bases lying between them.

This clone was seen a handful of times. The chain is built from TRBV28 and TRBJ2-7; D is perhaps TRBD2 (6 bases). The CDR3 sequence is 14 residues long. V lost 6 bases and J 8 bases, leaving 20 bases between the germline ends. The germline V gene encodes CDR1 MDHEN and CDR2 SYDVKM. CDR3 coding DNA: TGTGCCAGCAGGGGTACGGAGGGCGCGTTTAAGCAGTACTTC. It yields the protein CASRGTEGAFKQYF.

This clone has a handful of counts. This chain joins TRBV2 and TRBJ1-6; 7 nucleotides match TRBD1. Germline-derived CDR1 and CDR2 are SNHLY and FYNNEI. The CDR3 totals 13 residues. Trimming removed 7 bases from V and 7 bases from J; junction bases left unmatched: 4. The CDR3 here is CASTQGVNSPLHF. The CDR3 DNA is TGTGCCAGCACTCAGGGGGTGAATTCACCCCTCCACTTT. The full variable domain, its missing parts supplied by reference TRBV2 and TRBJ1-6, is EPEVTQTPSHQVTQMGQEVILRCVPISNHLYFYWYRQILGQKVEFLVSFYNNEISEKSEIFDDQFSVERPDGSNFTLKIRSTKLEDSAMYFCASTQGVNSPLHFGNGTRLTVT.

The chain carries TRBV6-6 and TRBJ2-7; 8 bases are a match to TRBD1. This CDR3 has 14 residues. The germline CDR1 and CDR2 sequences are MNHNY and SVGAGI (reference sequence). V shed 7 bases, J shed 1 base, and the junction held 6 bases outside the gene matches. The CDR3 DNA reads as TGTGCCAGCATTCTACGGACAGGGTCCTACGAGCAGTACTTC. It yields the protein CASILRTGSYEQYF.

This clone was counted between two and nine times. The chain joins TRBV20-1 to TRBJ1-2; D gene ambiguous. V lost 5 bases and J lost 8, with 12 bases in between. Germline lookup yields CDR1 DFQATT and CDR2 SNEGSKA (reference sequence). The CDR3 is 11 residues long. The CDR3 coding sequence is TGCAGTGCTCCCGAACCCCTAGGCTACACCTTC. Translation gives CSAPEPLGYTF.

The chain employs TRBV10-3 and TRBJ2-6, with D perhaps TRBD1 or TRBD2 (6 bases each). This CDR3 comprises 17 residues. Trimming took off 8 bases at V and 0 bases at J, with 17 bases between the two ends. Germline V gene sequence: CDR1 ENHRY, CDR2 SYGVKD. CDR3 coding DNA: TGTGCCATCTTTAGGGGGGAGATCATCTCTGGGGCCAACGTCCTGACTTTC. Amino acid sequence: CAIFRGEIISGANVLTF.

This clone was recorded a few times. V and J are TRBV28 and TRBJ2-3; D gene ambiguous. V was pared by 6 bases and J by 1 base, with 11 bases between. Germline-derived CDR1 and CDR2 are MDHEN and SYDVKM. The CDR3 is 14 residues long. Written as DNA, the CDR3 is TGTGCCAGCAGCCTGTCGGATGGCACAGATACGCAGTATTTT. Residues: CASSLSDGTDTQYF.

There are a few counts of this clone. The chain uses TRBV27 and TRBJ2-1; D is ambiguous. Germline lookup yields CDR1 MNHEY and CDR2 SMNVEV (reference sequence). This CDR3 contains 12 residues. Deletions cut 1 base from V and 7 bases from J, with 5 bases between. CDR3 sequence: CASSLYGNEQFF. CDR3 nucleotide sequence: TGTGCCAGCAGTTTATATGGGAATGAGCAGTTCTTC.

The V gene is TRBV13, the J gene TRBJ1-2; perhaps TRBD1 as D (6 bases). CDR3 length equals 14 residues. Germline CDR1 and CDR2: PRHDT and FYEKMQ (reference sequence). V was clipped by 1 base and J by 2 bases, with 8 bases between them. The CDR3 nucleotides read TGTGCCAGCAGCTTAGTCGGACAGAACTATGGCTACACCTTC. It encodes CASSLVGQNYGYTF.

The chain combines TRBV4-1 with TRBJ2-3, with 8 nucleotides matching TRBD2. V lost 4 bases and J lost 10; bases outside the gene matches: 7. Germline CDR1 reads MGHRA; CDR2 reads YSYEKL. CDR3 length: 13 residues. The CDR3 coding sequence is TGCGCCAGCAGCCCACTAGCGGAGAAAGCGCAGTATTTT. Its protein product is CASSPLAEKAQYF.

This clone turned up a few times. The chain uses TRBV28 and TRBJ1-2; D not certain. The CDR3 consists of 16 residues. The ends were cut back, 2 bases at V and 0 bases at J, with 13 bases in the middle. The V gene's germline CDR1 is MDHEN and CDR2 SYDVKM. Here the CDR3 DNA reads TGTGCCAGCAGTTTAGAGGCGGCTGGAGCTAACTATGGCTACACCTTC. Translating it yields CASSLEAAGANYGYTF.

This chain connects TRBV29-1 to TRBJ1-6; TRBD1 aligns across 8 bases. Germline CDR1 reads SQVTM; CDR2 reads ANQGSEA. CDR3 length equals 13 residues. V gave up 6 bases and J gave up 7 bases; unmatched junction bases: 5. CDR3 protein: CSVGQGVNSPLHF. The CDR3 bases are TGCAGCGTCGGACAGGGTGTGAATTCACCCCTCCACTTT.

This chain links TRBV7-9 with TRBJ2-7; D uncertain. Germline V CDR1 and CDR2: SEHNR, FQNEAQ (reference sequence). CDR3 size: 13 residues. V lost 2 bases and J lost 6, with 11 bases in between. The CDR3 DNA follows: TGTGCCAGCAGCTTATGGGCAGTGGGCGAGCAGTACTTC. Its protein product is CASSLWAVGEQYF.

Only a few counts were recorded for this clone. The chain has TRBV4-1 and TRBJ2-7; a possible D gene is TRBD1 (5 bases). This CDR3 is built from 13 residues. The ends were cut back, 4 bases at V and 5 bases at J, with 12 bases in the middle. The germline gives CDR1 MGHRA, CDR2 YSYEKL. Here the CDR3 DNA reads TGCGCCAGCAGCCCTCGACAGCCTGACGAGCAGTACTTC. As protein: CASSPRQPDEQYF.

The chain has TRBV7-3 and TRBJ2-1, with D perhaps given as TRBD1 or TRBD2 (5 bases each). CDR1 and CDR2 from the germline V gene are SGHTA and FQGTGA. This CDR3 is 14 amino acids long. Trimming left V 9 bases short and J 3 bases short, with 15 bases between. In nucleotides, the CDR3 is TGTGCCAGTAGCCCGGGACGCTACTACAATGAGCAGTTCTTC. This gives the protein CASSPGRYYNEQFF.

The chain couples TRBV6-6 to TRBJ2-5; TRBD2 aligns across 11 bases. The CDR3 is made up of 16 amino acids. CDR1 is MNHNY and CDR2 is SVGAGI in the germline V gene (reference sequence). V was clipped by 5 bases and J by 2 bases; unmatched bases: 7. This CDR3 is CASSGRLAGWQETQYF. The CDR3, as DNA: TGTGCCAGCAGTGGACGACTAGCGGGGTGGCAAGAGACCCAGTACTTC.

This clone appeared a few times. This chain uses TRBV15 with TRBJ2-1; 9 nucleotides line up with TRBD2. Per the germline V gene, CDR1 is LNHNV and CDR2 is YYDKDF (reference sequence). This CDR3 has 15 amino acids. V shed 0 bases and J 6 bases; nucleotides not matched to a gene: 3. CDR3 nucleotides: TGTGCCACCAGCAGAGAAGGGACTAGCCCCAATGAGCAGTTCTTC. Its protein is CATSREGTSPNEQFF.

This clone showed up just a few times. The V gene is TRBV18, the J gene TRBJ1-3; D is unclear. The CDR3 has 16 amino acids. Deletions cut 2 bases from V and 0 bases from J, with 11 bases between. Germline CDR1 reads KGHSH; CDR2 reads LQKENI. The CDR3 loop reads CASSPGISNSGNTIYF. The CDR3 nucleotides are TGTGCCAGCTCACCAGGCATTAGCAACTCTGGAAACACCATATATTTT.

V gene TRBV28 combines with J gene TRBJ1-5; 8 nucleotides align to TRBD1. Germline trimming cut 6 bases from V and 3 bases from J; bases unmatched to any gene: 10. This CDR3 spans 16 amino acids. Germline assignment: CDR1 MDHEN and CDR2 SYDVKM. CDR3 in DNA: TGTGCCAGCAGCCCCGACAGGGGAGCGTTCAATCAGCCCCAGCATTTT. It encodes CASSPDRGAFNQPQHF.

This clone was picked up a small number of times. This rearrangement joins TRBV7-2 to TRBJ1-2, with D possibly matching TRBD1 (6 bases). Germline V gene lookup returns CDR1 SGHTA and CDR2 FQGNSA. V lost 4 bases and J lost 9, with 15 bases in between. This CDR3 spans 13 amino acids. CDR3 protein: CASSSTGLGSYTF. DNA for the CDR3: TGTGCCAGCAGCTCGACAGGTCTCGGGAGCTACACCTTC.

This clone was picked up a small number of times. This chain uses TRBV10-3 with TRBJ2-5, with a weak D call TRBD2 (6 bases). V dropped 6 bases and J dropped 5 bases, with 16 bases sitting between them. The CDR3 has 14 amino acids. Germline loops: CDR1 ENHRY, CDR2 SYGVKD. CDR3 sequence (DNA): TGTGCCATCAGGGGGGACTCGGAGGGGGAGACCCAGTACTTC. Translation gives CAIRGDSEGETQYF.

The chain links TRBV7-2 to TRBJ1-2; the D gene is possibly TRBD1 (6 bases). This CDR3 is 14 amino acids long. V lost 3 bases to trimming and J lost 7 bases, with 15 bases between them. Germline CDR1 SGHTA, CDR2 FQGNSA. The CDR3 loop is CASSFQGPTGGYTF. The CDR3 DNA reads TGTGCCAGCAGCTTTCAGGGGCCTACTGGTGGCTACACCTTC.

A few counts support this clone. The chain carries TRBV11-2 and TRBJ2-3, with 14 bases aligning to TRBD2. From germline, CDR1 is SGHAT and CDR2 FQNNGV. The ends lost 5 bases at V and 5 bases at J; junction bases unmatched: 6. CDR3 length: 16 residues. CDR3 loop: CASSRGGLAGVDTQYF. The DNA for the CDR3 is TGTGCCAGCAGCCGGGGGGGACTAGCGGGAGTAGATACGCAGTATTTT.